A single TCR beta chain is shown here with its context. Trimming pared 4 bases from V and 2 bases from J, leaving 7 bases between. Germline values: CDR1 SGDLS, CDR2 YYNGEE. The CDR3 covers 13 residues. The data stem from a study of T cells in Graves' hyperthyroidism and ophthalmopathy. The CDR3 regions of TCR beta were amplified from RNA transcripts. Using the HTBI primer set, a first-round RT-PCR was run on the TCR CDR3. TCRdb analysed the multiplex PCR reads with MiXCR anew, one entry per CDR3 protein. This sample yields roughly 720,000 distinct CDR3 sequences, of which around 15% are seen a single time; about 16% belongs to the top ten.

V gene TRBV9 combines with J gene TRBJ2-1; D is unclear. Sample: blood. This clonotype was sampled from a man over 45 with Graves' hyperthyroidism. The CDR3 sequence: CASSTTTYNEQFF. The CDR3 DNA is TGTGCCAGCAGCACCACAACCTACAATGAGCAGTTCTTC.